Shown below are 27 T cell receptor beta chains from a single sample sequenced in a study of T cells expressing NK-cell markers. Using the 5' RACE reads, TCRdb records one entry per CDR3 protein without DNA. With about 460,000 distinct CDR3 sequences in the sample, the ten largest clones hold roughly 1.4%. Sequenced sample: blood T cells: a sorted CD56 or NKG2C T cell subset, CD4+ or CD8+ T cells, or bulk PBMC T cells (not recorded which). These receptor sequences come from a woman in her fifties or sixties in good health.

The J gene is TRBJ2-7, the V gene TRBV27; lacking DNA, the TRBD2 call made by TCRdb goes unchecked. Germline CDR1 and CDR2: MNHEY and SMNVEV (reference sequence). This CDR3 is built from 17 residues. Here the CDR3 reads CASSPPGLAGLVYEQYF.

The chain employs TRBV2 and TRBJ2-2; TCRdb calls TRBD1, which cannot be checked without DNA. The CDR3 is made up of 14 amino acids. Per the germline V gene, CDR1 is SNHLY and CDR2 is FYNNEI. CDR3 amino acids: CARGRGRLTGELFF.

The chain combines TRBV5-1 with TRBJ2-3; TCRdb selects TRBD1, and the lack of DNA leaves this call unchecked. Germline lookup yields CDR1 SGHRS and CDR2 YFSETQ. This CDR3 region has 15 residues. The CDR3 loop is CASSSTGGGPDTQYF.

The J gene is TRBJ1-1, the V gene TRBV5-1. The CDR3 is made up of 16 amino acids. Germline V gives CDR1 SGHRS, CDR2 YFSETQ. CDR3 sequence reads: CASSLRGSDPNTEAFF.

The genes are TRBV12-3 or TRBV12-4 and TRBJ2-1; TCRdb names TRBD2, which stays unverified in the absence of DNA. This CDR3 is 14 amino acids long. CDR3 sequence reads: CASNRLAGEDEQFF.

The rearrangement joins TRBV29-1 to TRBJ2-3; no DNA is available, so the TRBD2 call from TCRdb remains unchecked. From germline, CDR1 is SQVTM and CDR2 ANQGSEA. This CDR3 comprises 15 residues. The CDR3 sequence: CSAGGGSGSGDTQYF.

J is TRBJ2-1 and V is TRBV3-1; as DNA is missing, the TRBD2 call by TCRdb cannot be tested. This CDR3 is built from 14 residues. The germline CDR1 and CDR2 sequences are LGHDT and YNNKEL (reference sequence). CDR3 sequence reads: CASSQQSTKHEQFF.

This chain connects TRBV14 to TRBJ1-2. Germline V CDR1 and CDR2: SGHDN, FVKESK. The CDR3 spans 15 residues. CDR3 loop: CASSQDLQTRHGYTF.

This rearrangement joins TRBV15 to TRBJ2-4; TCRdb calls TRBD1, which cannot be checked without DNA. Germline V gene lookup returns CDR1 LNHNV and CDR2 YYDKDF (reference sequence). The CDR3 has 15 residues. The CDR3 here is CATSRGGTGENIQYF.

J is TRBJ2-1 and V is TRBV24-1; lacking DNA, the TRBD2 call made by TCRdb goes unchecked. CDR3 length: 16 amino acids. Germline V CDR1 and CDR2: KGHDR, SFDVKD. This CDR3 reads CATSGTSPGSYNEQFF.

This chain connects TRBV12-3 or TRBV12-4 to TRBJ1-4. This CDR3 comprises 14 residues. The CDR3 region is CASSLAGSNVRLFF.

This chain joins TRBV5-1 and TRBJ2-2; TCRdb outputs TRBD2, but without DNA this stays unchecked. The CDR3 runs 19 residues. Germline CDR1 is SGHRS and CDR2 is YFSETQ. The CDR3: CASSGGLARSLQGTGELFF.

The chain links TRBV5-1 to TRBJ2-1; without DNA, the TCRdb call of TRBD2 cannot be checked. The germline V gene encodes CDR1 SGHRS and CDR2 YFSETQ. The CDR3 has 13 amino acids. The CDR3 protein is CASSYTLAGFQFF.

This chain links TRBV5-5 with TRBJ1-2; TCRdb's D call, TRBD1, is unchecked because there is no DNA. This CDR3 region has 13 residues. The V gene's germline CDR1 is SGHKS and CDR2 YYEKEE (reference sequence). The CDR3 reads CATATGANYGYTF.

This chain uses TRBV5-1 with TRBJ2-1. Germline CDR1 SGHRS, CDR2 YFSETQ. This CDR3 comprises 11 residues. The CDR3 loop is CASSLQYEQFF. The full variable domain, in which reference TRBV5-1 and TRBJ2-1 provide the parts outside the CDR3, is KAGVTQTPRYLIKTRGQQVTLSCSPISGHRSVSWYQQTPGQGLQFLFEYFSETQRNKGNFPGRFSGRQFSNSRSEMNVSTLELGDSALYLCASSLQYEQFFGPGTRLTVL.

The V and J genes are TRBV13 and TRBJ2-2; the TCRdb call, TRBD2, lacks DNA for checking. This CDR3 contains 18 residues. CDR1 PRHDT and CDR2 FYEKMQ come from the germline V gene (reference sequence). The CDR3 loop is CASSFTPGLALSTGELFF.

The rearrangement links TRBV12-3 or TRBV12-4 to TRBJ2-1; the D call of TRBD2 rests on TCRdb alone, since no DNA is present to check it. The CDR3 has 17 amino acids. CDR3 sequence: CASSTPGLAGGYNEQFF.

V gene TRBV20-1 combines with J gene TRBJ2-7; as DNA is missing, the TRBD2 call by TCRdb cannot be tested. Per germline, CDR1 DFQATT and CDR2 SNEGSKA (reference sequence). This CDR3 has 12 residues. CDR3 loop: CSASPTSAEQYF.

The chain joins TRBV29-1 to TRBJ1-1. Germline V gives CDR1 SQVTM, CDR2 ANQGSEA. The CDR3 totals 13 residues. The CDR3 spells CSVGGVGNTEAFF.

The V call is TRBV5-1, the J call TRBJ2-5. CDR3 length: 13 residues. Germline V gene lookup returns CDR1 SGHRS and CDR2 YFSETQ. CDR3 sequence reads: CASSPIALETQYF.

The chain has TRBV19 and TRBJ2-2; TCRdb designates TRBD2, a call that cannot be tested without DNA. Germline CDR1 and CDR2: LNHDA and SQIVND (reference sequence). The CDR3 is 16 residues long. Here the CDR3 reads CASSFKSGINTGELFF.

The CDR3 protein is CASSNRASGFF. The chain recombines TRBV7-9 with TRBJ1-1; the D call from TCRdb, TRBD1, cannot be confirmed without DNA. Germline V gives CDR1 SEHNR, CDR2 FQNEAQ (reference sequence). The CDR3 length is 11 residues.

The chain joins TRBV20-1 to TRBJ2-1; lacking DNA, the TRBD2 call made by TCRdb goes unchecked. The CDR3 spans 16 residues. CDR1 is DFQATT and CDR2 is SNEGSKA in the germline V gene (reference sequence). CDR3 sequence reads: CSARVKWGGPQGEQFF.

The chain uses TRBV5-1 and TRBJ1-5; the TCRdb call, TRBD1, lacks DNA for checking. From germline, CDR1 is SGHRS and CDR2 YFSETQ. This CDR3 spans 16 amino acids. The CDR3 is CASSSGQGGPNQPQHF.

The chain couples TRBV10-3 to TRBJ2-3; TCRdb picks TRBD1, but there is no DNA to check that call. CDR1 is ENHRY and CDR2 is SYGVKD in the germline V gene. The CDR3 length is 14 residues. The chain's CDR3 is CAITQGAGPDTQYF.

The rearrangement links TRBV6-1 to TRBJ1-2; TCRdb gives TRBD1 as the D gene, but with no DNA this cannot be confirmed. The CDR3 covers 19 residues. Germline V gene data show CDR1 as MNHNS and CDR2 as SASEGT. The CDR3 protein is CASSERGVWTGRFSDGYTF.

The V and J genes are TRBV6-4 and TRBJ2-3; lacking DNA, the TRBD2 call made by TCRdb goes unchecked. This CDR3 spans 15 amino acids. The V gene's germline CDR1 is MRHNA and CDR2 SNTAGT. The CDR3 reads CASAAGGVGTDTQYF.